One sample yielded the 10 T cell receptor beta chains listed below, sequenced in a study of OX40 agonist ivuxolimab in advanced cancers. The table came from immunoSEQ multiplex PCR; TCRdb's copy has only in-frame clones and leaves some out. The sample has tens of thousands of clones; around 87% are singletons. Sequences were derived from CD4+ or CD8+ T cells sorted from blood, sampled in a trial of the OX40 agonist ivuxolimab. The receptors come from an adult with an advanced solid tumor such as melanoma, head and neck, liver or kidney cancer.

The chain uses TRBV29-1 and TRBJ2-7, with TRBD1 matching over 9 bases. Germline CDR1 reads SQVTM; CDR2 reads ANQGSEA. The V and J ends lost 6 bases and 4 bases, in that order; junction bases with no gene match: 7. The CDR3 consists of 13 residues. The CDR3 DNA is TGCAGCGTATCGGACAGGGGACTTTACGAGCAGTACTTC. Protein: CSVSDRGLYEQYF.

The chain joins TRBV7-9 to TRBJ2-3; no clear D gene. Germline V CDR1 and CDR2: SEHNR, FQNEAQ (reference sequence). Trimming left V 1 base short and J 2 bases short, with 7 bases between. There are 14 residues in the CDR3. The CDR3 nucleotides are TGTGCCAGCAGCTTAGTTGGTACCACAGATACGCAGTATTTT. As protein: CASSLVGTTDTQYF.

In its sample, this clone was seen once. This chain connects TRBV11-3 to TRBJ1-4; perhaps TRBD1 as D (5 bases). The CDR3 sequence is 14 residues long. CDR1 is SGHNT and CDR2 is YENEEA in the germline V gene. Trimming took off 1 base at V and 8 bases at J, with 11 bases between the two ends. The CDR3 DNA sequence: TGTGCCAGCAGCTTAGTGGGGGGACCCGAAAAACTGTTTTTT. Its protein product is CASSLVGGPEKLFF.

The genes are TRBV4-2 and TRBJ2-3; 7 nucleotides match TRBD2. Germline V gene lookup returns CDR1 LGHNA and CDR2 YNFKEQ. J lost 1 base, V lost 2 bases, and 3 bases had no gene match. The length of the CDR3 is 15 residues. The CDR3 reads CASSQTSDRTDTQYF. CDR3 DNA: TGTGCCAGCAGCCAAACTAGCGACCGCACAGATACGCAGTATTTT.

The rearrangement uses TRBV6-1 and TRBJ1-3, with a weak D call TRBD1 (6 bases). The V and J ends lost 4 bases and 0 bases respectively, with 10 bases between them. This CDR3 spans 15 amino acids. The V gene's germline CDR1 is MNHNS and CDR2 SASEGT. The CDR3 coding sequence is TGTGCCAGCAGTGCTACAGGGTTCTCTGGAAACACCATATATTTT. As protein: CASSATGFSGNTIYF.

The chain combines TRBV18 with TRBJ1-5, with D tentatively TRBD1 (6 bases). Per germline, CDR1 KGHSH and CDR2 LQKENI. V dropped 3 bases and J dropped 4 bases, with 10 bases sitting between them. This CDR3 is 14 amino acids long. The chain's CDR3 is CASSPGQLNQPQHF. In DNA form, the CDR3 reads TGTGCCAGCTCACCTGGACAGTTGAATCAGCCCCAGCATTTT.

This chain uses TRBV6-5 with TRBJ1-2, with D perhaps matching TRBD1 (5 bases). The V end lost 6 bases, the J end lost 5 bases, and 13 bases lay between the germline ends. The CDR3 is 13 amino acids. Germline CDR1 MNHEY, CDR2 SVGAGI. Written as DNA, the CDR3 is TGTGCCAGCAGACGGAATCAGGGTTATGGCTACACCTTC. This codes for CASRRNQGYGYTF.

This CDR3 reads CASSQSTAARDRGFAFF. CDR3 in DNA: TGTGCCAGCAGCCAATCCACCGCAGCCCGGGACAGGGGCTTTGCTTTCTTT. V is TRBV4-2 and J is TRBJ1-1; 10 bases fit TRBD1. Germline V gene sequence: CDR1 LGHNA, CDR2 YNFKEQ. J gave up 11 bases and V 2 bases, and 17 bases lay outside the gene matches. This CDR3 region has 17 residues.

This clone came up once. The chain is built from TRBV5-6 and TRBJ2-7, with a tentative D call TRBD1 (6 bases). Trimming cost V 0 bases and J 3 bases, with 10 bases left between them. Germline assignment: CDR1 SGHDT and CDR2 YYEEEE. The CDR3 is 14 residues long. In DNA, the CDR3 is TGTGCCAGCAGCTTGGTGGGCAGGGGCTACGAGCAGTACTTC. Residues: CASSLVGRGYEQYF. Using reference TRBV5-6 and TRBJ2-7 for the parts outside the CDR3, the full variable domain is DAGVTQSPTHLIKTRGQQVTLRCSPKSGHDTVSWYQQALGQGPQFIFQYYEEEERQRGNFPDRFSGHQFPNYSSELNVNALLLGDSALYLCASSLVGRGYEQYFGPGTRLTVT.

This clone was counted once. V usage is TRBV7-2 and J usage is TRBJ2-1; D not certain. This CDR3 contains 15 residues. Germline loops: CDR1 SGHTA, CDR2 FQGNSA. Trimming took off 1 base at V and 9 bases at J, with 16 bases between the two ends. The CDR3 bases are TGTGCCAGCAGCTTAGGACCTGGTCGTGGCGGTGAGCAGTTCTTC. This codes for CASSLGPGRGGEQFF.